The subject of this entry is one T cell receptor (beta chain). Its target is unknown. TCRdb keeps only in-frame clones here, not all; method: immunoSEQ multiplex PCR. Of roughly 12,000 clones listed, 73% are singletons. This sample is drawn from a study of ipilimumab plus nivolumab after autologous stem cell transplantation. Overall study context: Both relapsed and primary refractory DLBCL were included. Findings and limits, study-wide: TCR repertoire, Treg phenotype and gut microbiota reportedly support more study of this approach.

V lost 3 bases, J lost 1 base, and 5 bases stayed unmatched. The CDR3 is made up of 16 amino acids. Germline CDR1 and CDR2: WSHSY and SAAADI. Checkpoint therapy with ipilimumab 1 mg/kg began 14 to 28 days after transplant. Dosing: nivolumab 3 mg/kg IV, weeks 1, 4, 7, 10, then every two weeks to week 26. The rearrangement joins TRBV10-2 to TRBJ2-2; 7 nucleotides line up with TRBD1. This sequence was found in a male donor with diffuse large B-cell lymphoma. Specimen: PBMCs, collected in a trial of ipilimumab plus nivolumab as post-transplant consolidation. CDR3 DNA sequence: TGCGCCAGCAGTGATGCGGCAGGGGGGAACACCGGGGAGCTGTTTTTT. Its protein is CASSDAAGGNTGELFF.